The present TCR beta chain was sequenced within a study of CXCR3-negative and CXCR3-positive naive CD8 T cells. At the level of the study: Cumulative TRB read yield was approximately 135 million, averaging about 1.5 +/- 0.3 million per library. Study results and limitations: Naive CXCR3-positive and CXCR3-negative cells shared similar TRBV-TRBJ usage, unlike memory cells.

Naive CD8+ T cells showed a CD45RO-CCR7+CD27+CD95- phenotype. Of note for this clonotype: As yet, its antigen is unknown.

The CDR3 loop spans 14 amino acids. Germline V gene sequence: CDR1 GTSNPN, CDR2 SVGIG (reference sequence). UMI-labeled 5' RACE yielded the TRB cDNA libraries. TCRdb reprocessed the 5' RACE reads, with one entry per CDR3 protein and no DNA. This sample contains tens of thousands of distinct CDR3 sequences. The chain is built from TRBV30 and TRBJ1-1; TCRdb returns TRBD1, unconfirmable since there is no DNA. This TCR came from a human donor in good health. Some clones in this sample may be carry-over from other donors' samples. Sequencing was carried out using naive CXCR3- CD8+ T cells from blood. Regarding subset: CD45RO-CCR7+CD27+CD95- naive CD8+ T cells lacking CXCR3 (TNR3-). The chain's CDR3 is CAWSSGTGAIEAFF.